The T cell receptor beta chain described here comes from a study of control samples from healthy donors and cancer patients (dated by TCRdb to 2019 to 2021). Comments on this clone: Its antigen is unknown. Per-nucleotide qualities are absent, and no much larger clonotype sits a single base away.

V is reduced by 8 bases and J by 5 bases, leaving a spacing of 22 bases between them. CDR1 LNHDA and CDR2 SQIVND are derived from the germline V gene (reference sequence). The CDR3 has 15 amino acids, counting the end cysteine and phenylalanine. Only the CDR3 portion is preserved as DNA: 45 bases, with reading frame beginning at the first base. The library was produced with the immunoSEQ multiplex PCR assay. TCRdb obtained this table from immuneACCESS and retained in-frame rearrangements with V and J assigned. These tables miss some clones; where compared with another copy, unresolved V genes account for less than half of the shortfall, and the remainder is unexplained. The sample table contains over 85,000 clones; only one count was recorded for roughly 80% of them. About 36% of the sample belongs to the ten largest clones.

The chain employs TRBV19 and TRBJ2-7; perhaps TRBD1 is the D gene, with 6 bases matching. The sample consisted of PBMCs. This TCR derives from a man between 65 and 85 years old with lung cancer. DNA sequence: TGTGCCAGTGAAACCCCAGGGCCCCAGGGGAACGAGCAGTACTTC. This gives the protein CASETPGPQGNEQYF.